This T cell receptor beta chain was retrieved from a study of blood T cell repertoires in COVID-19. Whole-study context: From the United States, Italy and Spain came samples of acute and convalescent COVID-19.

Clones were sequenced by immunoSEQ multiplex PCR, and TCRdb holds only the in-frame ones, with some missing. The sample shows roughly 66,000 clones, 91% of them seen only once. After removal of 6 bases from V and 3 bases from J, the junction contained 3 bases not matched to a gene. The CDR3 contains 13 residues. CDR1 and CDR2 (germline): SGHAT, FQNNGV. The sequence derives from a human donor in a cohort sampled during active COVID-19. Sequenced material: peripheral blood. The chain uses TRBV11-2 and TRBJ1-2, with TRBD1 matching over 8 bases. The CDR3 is CASSQDRDYGYTF. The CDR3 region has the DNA TGTGCCAGCAGTCAGGACAGGGACTATGGCTACACCTTC.